The 18 T cell receptor beta chains below were found in one sample sequenced in a study of shared clonotypes between healthy human individuals. TCRdb keeps only in-frame clones here, not all; method: immunoSEQ multiplex PCR. The sample contains 2,500,000 or so clones, 85% to 95% of which appear only once. Sequencing was done on a sample of naive CD4+ T cells from PBMCs. Subset defined: CD45RA+ positively selected. These receptors came from a man younger than 35 in good health. Some clones in this sample may be carry-over from other donors' samples.

The J gene is TRBJ2-3, the V gene TRBV28; 14 bases line up with TRBD2. Looked up from germline, CDR1 is MDHEN and CDR2 is SYDVKM. The CDR3 covers 18 residues. V lost 4 bases and J lost 1; bases outside the gene matches: 7. The CDR3 sequence is CASSSRLAGGWGTDTQYF. The CDR3 DNA is TGTGCCAGCAGTTCCCGACTAGCGGGAGGGTGGGGCACAGATACGCAGTATTTT.

The rearrangement links TRBV28 to TRBJ1-3; possibly TRBD1 for D (5 bases). Looked up from germline, CDR1 is MDHEN and CDR2 is SYDVKM. This CDR3 comprises 16 residues. V lost 4 bases, J lost 4 bases, and 17 bases lay in between. The chain's CDR3 is CASSSSGTGAGNTIYF. CDR3 nucleotide sequence: TGTGCCAGCAGTTCGTCCGGGACGGGAGCGGGAAACACCATATATTTT.

The chain recombines TRBV2 with TRBJ2-1; D remains unclear. The CDR3 has 14 residues. Germline V CDR1 and CDR2: SNHLY, FYNNEI. The V end was cut by 11 bases, the J end by 0 bases, with 14 bases between. CDR3 sequence (DNA): TGTGCCGGTTCGGAGCTGAGCTCCTACAATGAGCAGTTCTTC. This translates into CAGSELSSYNEQFF.

The chain joins TRBV10-3 to TRBJ2-1, with D unresolved. The CDR3 has 12 residues. V dropped 5 bases and J dropped 2 bases, with 4 bases sitting between them. Per germline, CDR1 ENHRY and CDR2 SYGVKD. The CDR3 sequence is CAISSTYNEQFF. The CDR3 DNA is TGTGCCATCAGTTCGACCTACAATGAGCAGTTCTTC.

This chain links TRBV25-1 with TRBJ2-2; TRBD2 agrees at 10 bases. Germline CDR1 reads MGHDK; CDR2 reads SYGVNS. The CDR3 is made up of 15 amino acids. V was pared by 1 base and J by 6 bases, with 2 bases of the junction left unmatched. The CDR3 reads CASSELSGRAGELFF. CDR3 in DNA: TGTGCCAGCAGTGAATTAAGCGGGAGGGCCGGGGAGCTGTTTTTT.

The chain carries TRBV6-5 and TRBJ2-7; the D gene is possibly TRBD2 (6 bases). The germline CDR1 and CDR2 sequences are MNHEY and SVGAGI. The CDR3 loop spans 13 amino acids. V shed 6 bases and J shed 5 bases, with 14 bases lying between them. The CDR3, as DNA: TGTGCCAGCAGCGGCGGGAACTGGGACGAGCAGTACTTC. Amino acid sequence: CASSGGNWDEQYF.

The chain is built from TRBV5-1 and TRBJ2-3, with TRBD1 as a possible D gene (5 bases). V lost 5 bases to trimming and J lost 3 bases, with 16 bases between them. Germline values: CDR1 SGHRS, CDR2 YFSETQ. This CDR3 spans 15 amino acids. The CDR3 DNA sequence: TGCGCCAGCAGTGGGTCCCCAGGGAAAACAGATACGCAGTATTTT. Its translation: CASSGSPGKTDTQYF.

The chain has TRBV5-1 and TRBJ2-7; D uncertain. V dropped 1 base and J dropped 6 bases, with 17 bases sitting between them. This CDR3 has 15 residues. The germline V gene has CDR1 SGHRS and CDR2 YFSETQ. Here the CDR3 DNA reads TGCGCCAGCAGCTTGAATTTCGACCGTCGGAGCGAGCAGTACTTC. The encoded protein is CASSLNFDRRSEQYF.

The chain employs TRBV29-1 and TRBJ2-5; 7 bases align to TRBD1. The CDR3 totals 15 residues. V shed 6 bases and J 1 base; nucleotides not matched to a gene: 11. Germline V gene sequence: CDR1 SQVTM, CDR2 ANQGSEA. The CDR3 nucleotides are TGCAGCGTCGTTACGAACCGGGACAGCCAAGAGACCCAGTACTTC. Amino acids: CSVVTNRDSQETQYF.

The V call is TRBV6-1, the J call TRBJ2-3; 10 nucleotides line up with TRBD1. The CDR3 covers 14 residues. V gave up 8 bases and J gave up 3 bases; unmatched junction bases: 5. In germline, CDR1 is MNHNS, CDR2 SASEGT. The CDR3 region is CASADRGWTDTQYF. The CDR3, as DNA: TGTGCCAGCGCGGACAGGGGGTGGACAGATACGCAGTATTTT.

The chain links TRBV5-4 to TRBJ2-3, with D hard to call. From germline, CDR1 is SGHNT and CDR2 YYREEE (reference sequence). Trimming removed 1 base at V and 0 bases at J, with 6 bases between. This CDR3 region has 14 residues. CDR3 protein: CASSLQASTDTQYF. In DNA form, the CDR3 reads TGTGCCAGCAGCTTGCAGGCTAGCACAGATACGCAGTATTTT.

This sequence joins TRBV4-3 and TRBJ2-5, with TRBD2 matching 12 bases. This CDR3 has 18 residues. Germline values: CDR1 LGHNA, CDR2 YSLEER. Trimming at V came to 3 bases and at J to 1 base, leaving 9 bases not matched to a gene. CDR3 DNA: TGCGCCAGCAGCCATCGCGCCGGGACTAGCGGGCCCCAAGAGACCCAGTACTTC. It encodes CASSHRAGTSGPQETQYF.

This clone was picked up one time. This chain uses TRBV6-5 with TRBJ2-6; D perhaps matches TRBD2 (5 bases). Looked up from germline, CDR1 is MNHEY and CDR2 is SVGAGI. There are 16 residues in the CDR3. Trimming left V 2 bases short and J 0 bases short, with 8 bases between. CDR3 DNA sequence: TGTGCCAGCAGTTACGGCGGAGGCTCTGGGGCCAACGTCCTGACTTTC. Its protein product is CASSYGGGSGANVLTF.

This chain connects TRBV5-4 to TRBJ2-3, with TRBD1 matching 8 bases. The CDR3 has 16 residues. The germline gives CDR1 SGHNT, CDR2 YYREEE (reference sequence). Losses at the gene ends were 3 bases for V and 0 bases for J; bases not matched to a gene: 6. The CDR3 loop reads CASSSRGRGSTDTQYF. DNA for the CDR3: TGTGCCAGCAGCTCCAGGGGGCGCGGGAGCACAGATACGCAGTATTTT.

V gene TRBV6-1 combines with J gene TRBJ1-3; no firm D call. Germline V lookup: CDR1 MNHNS, CDR2 SASEGT. Trimming took 5 bases from V and 6 from J, leaving 17 bases between them. This CDR3 has 15 amino acids. The CDR3 nucleotides are TGTGCCAGCAGTCCAACCCTCCGTGCGGAAAACACCATATATTTT. This gives the protein CASSPTLRAENTIYF.

This clone turned up a few times. The same CDR3 arises from other DNA sequences in this sample as well. V is TRBV28 and J is TRBJ2-3; D gene uncertain. V lost 6 bases to trimming and J lost 2 bases, with 3 bases between them. Germline values: CDR1 MDHEN, CDR2 SYDVKM. CDR3 length equals 11 residues. The CDR3 here is CASSNTDTQYF. CDR3 sequence (DNA): TGTGCCAGCAGCAACACAGATACGCAGTATTTT.

In this sample, this clone turned up once. CDR3 sequence reads: CASMRLRGSSRYF. The CDR3 DNA is TGCGCCAGCATGCGGTTGCGAGGATCTTCCCGGTACTTC. The chain links TRBV5-1 to TRBJ2-7; D call uncertain. The V gene lost 6 bases and the J gene lost 12 bases, with 22 bases spanning the gap. Germline CDR1 reads SGHRS; CDR2 reads YFSETQ. The CDR3 runs 13 residues.

V and J are TRBV28 and TRBJ1-2; D gene unclear. This CDR3 contains 15 residues. CDR1 and CDR2 (germline): MDHEN, SYDVKM. V was pared by 5 bases and J by 1 base, with 14 bases between. In DNA form, the CDR3 reads TGTGCCAGCAGTCCAGCCCCGACGGGTAACTATGGCTACACCTTC. Translating gives CASSPAPTGNYGYTF.